Below, 30 T cell receptor beta chains from the same sample are listed, as sequenced in a study of CD8 T cells in ankylosing spondylitis (dated 2017 in TCRdb). Overall study results and their limits: Blood from ankylosing spondylitis patients appeared to be characterized by a TCR beta motif made up of several highly homologous amino acid variants.

The antigens these receptors bind are not known. Library generation was performed with 5' RACE. The sequencer was an Illumina HiSeq 2500. TCRdb reworked the public reads: Q25 trimming with fastp, MiXCR clone assembly, productive beta chains retained. Every CDR3 protein is listed once, alongside the most common genes and DNA of its rows. Within this sample are about 800,000 distinct CDR3 sequences, with approximately 10% of them counted one time only. 0.51% of the sample comes from the top ten. The sequenced sample was blood, either unsorted or a sorted T cell fraction (not recorded which). The receptors come from a male donor with ankylosing spondylitis.

This clonotype has just a few counts. The chain employs TRBV12-3 or TRBV12-4 and TRBJ2-1, with 9 bases aligning to TRBD2. The CDR3 is made up of 14 amino acids. V was pared by 8 bases and J by 6 bases, with 8 bases of the junction left unmatched. The CDR3 nucleotides are TGTGCCAGCCGGGGCGGGAGGGCTGGCAATGAGCAGTTCTTC. Its translation: CASRGGRAGNEQFF.

This clonotype was seen more than once but under ten times. V and J are TRBV2 and TRBJ1-1; D is possibly TRBD1 (5 bases). CDR1 is SNHLY, CDR2 FYNNEI, per germline. This CDR3 has 14 residues. V lost 2 bases to trimming and J lost 2 bases, with 9 bases between them. The CDR3 nucleotides read TGTGCCAGCAGTGAACAGGGCGACAACACTGAAGCTTTCTTT. Translation: CASSEQGDNTEAFF.

V gene TRBV6-1 combines with J gene TRBJ1-2, with TRBD1 as a possible D gene (6 bases). The CDR3 is 13 residues long. V lost 6 bases and J lost 7, with 15 bases in between. Germline assignment: CDR1 MNHNS and CDR2 SASEGT. In DNA, the CDR3 is TGTGCCAGCAGCCAACAGGGAGGTAGTGGCTACACCTTC. It encodes CASSQQGGSGYTF.

This clonotype appeared once. The V and J genes are TRBV7-9 and TRBJ1-3, with 7 bases aligning to TRBD1. J lost 3 bases, V lost 2 bases, and 10 bases had no gene match. This CDR3 is built from 17 residues. The germline CDR1 and CDR2 sequences are SEHNR and FQNEAQ (reference sequence). The CDR3 loop is CASSLTGQLQYGNTIYF. The CDR3 nucleotides are TGTGCCAGCAGCTTAACGGGACAGCTACAGTATGGAAACACCATATATTTT. The entire variable domain, with the rest obtained from reference TRBV7-9 and TRBJ1-3, is as follows: DTGVSQNPRHKITKRGQNVTFRCDPISEHNRLYWYRQTLGQGPEFLTYFQNEAQLEKSRLLSDRFSAERPKGSFSTLEIQRTEQGDSAMYLCASSLTGQLQYGNTIYFGEGSWLTVV.

The sample holds a few counts of this clonotype. The chain joins TRBV7-3 to TRBJ2-1; 8 bases map to TRBD1. Unmatched junction bases numbered 3, after V lost 4 bases and J lost 1 base. The germline gives CDR1 SGHTA, CDR2 FQGTGA. This CDR3 spans 15 amino acids. CDR3 protein: CASSYDRGSYNEQFF. The CDR3 DNA sequence: TGTGCCAGCAGCTACGACAGGGGATCCTACAATGAGCAGTTCTTC.

This clonotype was detected only a few times. The V call is TRBV30, the J call TRBJ1-5; possible D gene TRBD1, 6 bases. The CDR3 covers 14 residues. V was pared by 2 bases and J by 0 bases, with 8 bases between. Germline loops: CDR1 GTSNPN, CDR2 SVGIG (reference sequence). As DNA, the CDR3 is TGTGCCTGGAGTCAGGGGTCTAGCAATCAGCCCCAGCATTTT. Translation: CAWSQGSSNQPQHF.

The table lists this clonotype with many counts. V usage is TRBV18 and J usage is TRBJ1-2, with 8 bases fitting TRBD1. The CDR3 sequence is 20 residues long. Unmatched junction bases numbered 20, after V lost 1 base and J lost 4 bases. The germline V gene has CDR1 KGHSH and CDR2 LQKENI. DNA of the CDR3: TGTGCCAGCTCACCACTGACGCTTCTACCGGGACAGGCGGCCGGCTATGGCTACACCTTC. Translation: CASSPLTLLPGQAAGYGYTF.

This clonotype was counted at least ten times. The chain recombines TRBV24-1 with TRBJ2-2; TRBD1 matches 7 bases. Germline V gene data show CDR1 as KGHDR and CDR2 as SFDVKD. CDR3 size: 15 residues. V trimming: 6 bases; J trimming: 3 bases; junction bases outside the gene matches: 6. CDR3 DNA sequence: TGTGCCACCAGTACCGGGACAGAATACACCGGGGAGCTGTTTTTT. It is translated as CATSTGTEYTGELFF.

This clonotype appeared a few times. V usage is TRBV7-9 and J usage is TRBJ1-3; tentative D call: TRBD1 (5 bases). The CDR3 is 15 residues long. Trimming took off 5 bases at V and 0 bases at J, with 11 bases between the two ends. Germline CDR1 reads SEHNR; CDR2 reads FQNEAQ (reference sequence). CDR3 bases: TGTGCCAGCAGCCGGACACTCAGCTCTGGAAACACCATATATTTT. This encodes CASSRTLSSGNTIYF.

The chain is built from TRBV10-3 and TRBJ2-5; TRBD1 agrees at 7 bases. The CDR3 totals 13 residues. J gave up 4 bases and V 7 bases, and 6 bases lay outside the gene matches. Germline lookup yields CDR1 ENHRY and CDR2 SYGVKD. The CDR3 loop is CAINGPGGETQYF. CDR3 in DNA: TGTGCCATCAACGGCCCAGGGGGAGAGACCCAGTACTTC.

The sample holds many counts of this clonotype. The chain has TRBV20-1 and TRBJ1-5; D gene ambiguous. V lost 3 bases and J 6 bases, leaving 9 bases between the germline ends. The CDR3 contains 12 residues. Per germline, CDR1 DFQATT and CDR2 SNEGSKA (reference sequence). CDR3 in amino acids: CSASRSAQPQHF. DNA of the CDR3: TGCAGTGCTAGTCGCTCGGCTCAGCCCCAGCATTTT.

The chain uses TRBV20-1 and TRBJ2-3, with 7 bases lining up with TRBD2. V was pared by 3 bases and J by 4 bases, with 10 bases of the junction left unmatched. The CDR3 runs 15 residues. The V gene's germline CDR1 is DFQATT and CDR2 SNEGSKA (reference sequence). CDR3: CSARQSGTYADTQYF. The CDR3 region has the DNA TGCAGTGCTAGGCAAAGCGGGACCTACGCAGATACGCAGTATTTT.

The genes are TRBV6-1 and TRBJ1-1; D is possibly TRBD1 (5 bases). The germline gives CDR1 MNHNS, CDR2 SASEGT. The CDR3 runs to 16 residues. Deletions cut 4 bases from V and 0 bases from J, with 15 bases between. CDR3 sequence (DNA): TGTGCCAGCAGTGGGTTGGCAGGGAAGCTGAACACTGAAGCTTTCTTT. The encoded protein is CASSGLAGKLNTEAFF.

This clonotype has only a few counts. The V gene is TRBV20-1, the J gene TRBJ1-1; D unclear. The CDR3 spans 15 residues. Germline CDR1 DFQATT, CDR2 SNEGSKA (reference sequence). V was shortened by 4 bases and J by 0 bases, with 15 bases between the two germline ends. CDR3 region: CSAKTTAIMNTEAFF. The CDR3 nucleotides are TGCAGTGCTAAGACAACGGCGATTATGAACACTGAAGCTTTCTTT.

CDR3 loop: CASTFSQGTVGYTF. The CDR3 nucleotides read TGTGCCAGCACGTTTTCACAGGGTACGGTTGGCTACACCTTC. The chain combines TRBV27 with TRBJ1-2, with D perhaps TRBD1 (6 bases). V dropped 7 bases and J dropped 7 bases, with 19 bases sitting between them. Per the germline V gene, CDR1 is MNHEY and CDR2 is SMNVEV (reference sequence). CDR3 length: 14 amino acids.

V usage is TRBV20-1 and J usage is TRBJ2-3; 9 nucleotides align to TRBD1. The CDR3 length is 15 residues. The ends lost 5 bases at V and 0 bases at J; junction bases unmatched: 6. Germline V gives CDR1 DFQATT, CDR2 SNEGSKA (reference sequence). The CDR3 DNA sequence: TGCAGTGCTCAGGGGACAGGGCCTAGCACAGATACGCAGTATTTT. It codes for CSAQGTGPSTDTQYF.

This clonotype has a handful of counts. V and J are TRBV12-3 or TRBV12-4 and TRBJ1-3; 7 nucleotides match TRBD1. V lost 2 bases and J lost 0; bases outside the gene matches: 4. The CDR3 runs to 16 residues. DNA of the CDR3: TGTGCCAGCAGTTTAAGACAGGGTTCCTCTGGAAACACCATATATTTT. It yields the protein CASSLRQGSSGNTIYF.

This clonotype was seen at least ten times. The chain has TRBV29-1 and TRBJ2-1, with 16 bases identical to TRBD2. Germline CDR1 and CDR2: SQVTM and ANQGSEA. With V trimmed by 6 bases and J by 1 base, 6 bases remained unmatched. CDR3 length: 17 residues. In nucleotides, the CDR3 is TGCAGCGTGGTGGGACTAGCGGGAGGGCCTTCCTACAATGAGCAGTTCTTC. Protein: CSVVGLAGGPSYNEQFF.

The chain has TRBV7-8 and TRBJ1-5, with D tentatively TRBD1 (5 bases). This CDR3 has 15 amino acids. The V gene lost 5 bases and the J gene lost 0 bases, with 11 bases spanning the gap. Germline V gene sequence: CDR1 SGHVS, CDR2 FQNEAQ. The CDR3 sequence: CASSLGENSNQPQHF. Here the CDR3 DNA reads TGTGCCAGCAGCCTAGGGGAGAATAGCAATCAGCCCCAGCATTTT.

The chain is built from TRBV6-1 and TRBJ2-5; perhaps D is TRBD1 or TRBD2 (5 bases each). CDR1 is MNHNS, CDR2 SASEGT, per germline. CDR3 length: 13 residues. The V end lost 6 bases, the J end lost 5 bases, and 13 bases lay between the germline ends. The CDR3 region is CASRRRQRETQYF. The CDR3 DNA reads TGTGCCAGCAGACGTAGACAGCGGGAGACCCAGTACTTC.

This chain uses TRBV27 with TRBJ1-2, with a tentative D call TRBD1 (5 bases). Trimming took 4 bases from V and 6 from J, leaving 15 bases between them. The CDR3 extends over 14 amino acids. CDR1 is MNHEY and CDR2 is SMNVEV in the germline V gene (reference sequence). This CDR3 reads CASSYRLASNGYTF. The CDR3 region has the DNA TGTGCCAGCAGTTACAGGCTCGCAAGTAATGGCTACACCTTC.

This clonotype occurred a few times. The V call is TRBV19, the J call TRBJ2-1, with 11 bases aligning to TRBD2. This CDR3 region has 12 residues. V trimming: 6 bases; J trimming: 12 bases; junction bases outside the gene matches: 4. Germline CDR1 reads LNHDA; CDR2 reads SQIVND (reference sequence). The chain's CDR3 is CASRPGTSGQFF. CDR3 bases: TGTGCCAGTAGACCGGGGACTAGCGGGCAGTTCTTC.

This clonotype showed up many times. The genes are TRBV28 and TRBJ2-7; D unclear. The CDR3 has 12 residues. V was shortened by 1 base and J by 9 bases, with 10 bases between the two germline ends. In germline, CDR1 is MDHEN, CDR2 SYDVKM. CDR3 loop: CASSLSGIGQYF. The CDR3, as DNA: TGTGCCAGCAGTTTATCGGGTATAGGGCAGTACTTC.

The rearrangement uses TRBV20-1 and TRBJ2-7; 9 nucleotides line up with TRBD2. Losses at the gene ends were 1 base for V and 6 bases for J; bases not matched to a gene: 10. Germline V gene lookup returns CDR1 DFQATT and CDR2 SNEGSKA (reference sequence). This CDR3 has 15 residues. In DNA form, the CDR3 reads TGCAGTGCTAGAGCCCCTAGCGGGACATGGAGCGAGCAGTACTTC. Its protein is CSARAPSGTWSEQYF.

Turning to this clonotype: At one of its ends the junction is not consistent with the germline gene, which may arise from a read error. This rearrangement joins TRBV20-1 to TRBJ2-1; 10 bases fit TRBD2. The CDR3 contains 13 residues. The germline gives CDR1 DFQATT, CDR2 SNEGSKA (reference sequence). The CDR3, as DNA: TGCAGTGCTAGAGAAGATAGCGGGAGGTTTCGGATCTTC. This codes for CSAREDSGRFRIF.

This clonotype was seen a handful of times. The V gene is TRBV10-2, the J gene TRBJ2-7, with TRBD2 matching over 9 bases. The length of the CDR3 is 13 residues. CDR1 WSHSY and CDR2 SAAADI come from the germline V gene. Unmatched junction bases numbered 8, after V lost 10 bases and J lost 4 bases. Written as DNA, the CDR3 is TGCGCCACCCTTCGCGGGAGGGGTTACGAGCAGTACTTC. Translation gives CATLRGRGYEQYF.

The V and J genes are TRBV5-1 and TRBJ1-1; D unresolved. Germline V gene sequence: CDR1 SGHRS, CDR2 YFSETQ. V was shortened by 0 bases and J by 0 bases, with 12 bases between the two germline ends. This CDR3 is 16 amino acids long. The CDR3 region is CASSLGQPEMNTEAFF. The CDR3 nucleotides are TGCGCCAGCAGCTTGGGGCAGCCCGAAATGAACACTGAAGCTTTCTTT.

This clonotype was seen ten or more times. The chain links TRBV20-1 to TRBJ1-2, with D hard to call. This CDR3 spans 14 amino acids. V lost 1 base to trimming and J lost 4 bases, with 13 bases between them. The germline gives CDR1 DFQATT, CDR2 SNEGSKA (reference sequence). CDR3 amino acids: CSARVMGARYGYTF. CDR3 DNA: TGCAGTGCTAGAGTTATGGGTGCGCGCTATGGCTACACCTTC.

V and J are TRBV7-6 and TRBJ2-1; TRBD2 matches at 9 bases. Germline V CDR1 and CDR2: SGHVS, FNYEAQ. Trimming at V came to 2 bases and at J to 5 bases, leaving 4 bases not matched to a gene. This CDR3 has 15 residues. The DNA for the CDR3 is TGTGCCAGCAGCTTAATAGCGGGAGTTAACAATGAGCAGTTCTTC. This translates into CASSLIAGVNNEQFF.

This clonotype was seen only a few times. The gene calls are TRBV4-3 and TRBJ1-1; the match to TRBD1 covers 10 bases. This CDR3 is built from 17 residues. J was trimmed by 4 bases and V by 3 bases; bases with no gene match: 11. Per the germline V gene, CDR1 is LGHNA and CDR2 is YSLEER. This chain's CDR3 is CASSQLTGTGVATEAFF. The DNA of the CDR3 is TGCGCCAGCAGCCAGTTGACAGGGACAGGGGTAGCCACTGAAGCTTTCTTT.